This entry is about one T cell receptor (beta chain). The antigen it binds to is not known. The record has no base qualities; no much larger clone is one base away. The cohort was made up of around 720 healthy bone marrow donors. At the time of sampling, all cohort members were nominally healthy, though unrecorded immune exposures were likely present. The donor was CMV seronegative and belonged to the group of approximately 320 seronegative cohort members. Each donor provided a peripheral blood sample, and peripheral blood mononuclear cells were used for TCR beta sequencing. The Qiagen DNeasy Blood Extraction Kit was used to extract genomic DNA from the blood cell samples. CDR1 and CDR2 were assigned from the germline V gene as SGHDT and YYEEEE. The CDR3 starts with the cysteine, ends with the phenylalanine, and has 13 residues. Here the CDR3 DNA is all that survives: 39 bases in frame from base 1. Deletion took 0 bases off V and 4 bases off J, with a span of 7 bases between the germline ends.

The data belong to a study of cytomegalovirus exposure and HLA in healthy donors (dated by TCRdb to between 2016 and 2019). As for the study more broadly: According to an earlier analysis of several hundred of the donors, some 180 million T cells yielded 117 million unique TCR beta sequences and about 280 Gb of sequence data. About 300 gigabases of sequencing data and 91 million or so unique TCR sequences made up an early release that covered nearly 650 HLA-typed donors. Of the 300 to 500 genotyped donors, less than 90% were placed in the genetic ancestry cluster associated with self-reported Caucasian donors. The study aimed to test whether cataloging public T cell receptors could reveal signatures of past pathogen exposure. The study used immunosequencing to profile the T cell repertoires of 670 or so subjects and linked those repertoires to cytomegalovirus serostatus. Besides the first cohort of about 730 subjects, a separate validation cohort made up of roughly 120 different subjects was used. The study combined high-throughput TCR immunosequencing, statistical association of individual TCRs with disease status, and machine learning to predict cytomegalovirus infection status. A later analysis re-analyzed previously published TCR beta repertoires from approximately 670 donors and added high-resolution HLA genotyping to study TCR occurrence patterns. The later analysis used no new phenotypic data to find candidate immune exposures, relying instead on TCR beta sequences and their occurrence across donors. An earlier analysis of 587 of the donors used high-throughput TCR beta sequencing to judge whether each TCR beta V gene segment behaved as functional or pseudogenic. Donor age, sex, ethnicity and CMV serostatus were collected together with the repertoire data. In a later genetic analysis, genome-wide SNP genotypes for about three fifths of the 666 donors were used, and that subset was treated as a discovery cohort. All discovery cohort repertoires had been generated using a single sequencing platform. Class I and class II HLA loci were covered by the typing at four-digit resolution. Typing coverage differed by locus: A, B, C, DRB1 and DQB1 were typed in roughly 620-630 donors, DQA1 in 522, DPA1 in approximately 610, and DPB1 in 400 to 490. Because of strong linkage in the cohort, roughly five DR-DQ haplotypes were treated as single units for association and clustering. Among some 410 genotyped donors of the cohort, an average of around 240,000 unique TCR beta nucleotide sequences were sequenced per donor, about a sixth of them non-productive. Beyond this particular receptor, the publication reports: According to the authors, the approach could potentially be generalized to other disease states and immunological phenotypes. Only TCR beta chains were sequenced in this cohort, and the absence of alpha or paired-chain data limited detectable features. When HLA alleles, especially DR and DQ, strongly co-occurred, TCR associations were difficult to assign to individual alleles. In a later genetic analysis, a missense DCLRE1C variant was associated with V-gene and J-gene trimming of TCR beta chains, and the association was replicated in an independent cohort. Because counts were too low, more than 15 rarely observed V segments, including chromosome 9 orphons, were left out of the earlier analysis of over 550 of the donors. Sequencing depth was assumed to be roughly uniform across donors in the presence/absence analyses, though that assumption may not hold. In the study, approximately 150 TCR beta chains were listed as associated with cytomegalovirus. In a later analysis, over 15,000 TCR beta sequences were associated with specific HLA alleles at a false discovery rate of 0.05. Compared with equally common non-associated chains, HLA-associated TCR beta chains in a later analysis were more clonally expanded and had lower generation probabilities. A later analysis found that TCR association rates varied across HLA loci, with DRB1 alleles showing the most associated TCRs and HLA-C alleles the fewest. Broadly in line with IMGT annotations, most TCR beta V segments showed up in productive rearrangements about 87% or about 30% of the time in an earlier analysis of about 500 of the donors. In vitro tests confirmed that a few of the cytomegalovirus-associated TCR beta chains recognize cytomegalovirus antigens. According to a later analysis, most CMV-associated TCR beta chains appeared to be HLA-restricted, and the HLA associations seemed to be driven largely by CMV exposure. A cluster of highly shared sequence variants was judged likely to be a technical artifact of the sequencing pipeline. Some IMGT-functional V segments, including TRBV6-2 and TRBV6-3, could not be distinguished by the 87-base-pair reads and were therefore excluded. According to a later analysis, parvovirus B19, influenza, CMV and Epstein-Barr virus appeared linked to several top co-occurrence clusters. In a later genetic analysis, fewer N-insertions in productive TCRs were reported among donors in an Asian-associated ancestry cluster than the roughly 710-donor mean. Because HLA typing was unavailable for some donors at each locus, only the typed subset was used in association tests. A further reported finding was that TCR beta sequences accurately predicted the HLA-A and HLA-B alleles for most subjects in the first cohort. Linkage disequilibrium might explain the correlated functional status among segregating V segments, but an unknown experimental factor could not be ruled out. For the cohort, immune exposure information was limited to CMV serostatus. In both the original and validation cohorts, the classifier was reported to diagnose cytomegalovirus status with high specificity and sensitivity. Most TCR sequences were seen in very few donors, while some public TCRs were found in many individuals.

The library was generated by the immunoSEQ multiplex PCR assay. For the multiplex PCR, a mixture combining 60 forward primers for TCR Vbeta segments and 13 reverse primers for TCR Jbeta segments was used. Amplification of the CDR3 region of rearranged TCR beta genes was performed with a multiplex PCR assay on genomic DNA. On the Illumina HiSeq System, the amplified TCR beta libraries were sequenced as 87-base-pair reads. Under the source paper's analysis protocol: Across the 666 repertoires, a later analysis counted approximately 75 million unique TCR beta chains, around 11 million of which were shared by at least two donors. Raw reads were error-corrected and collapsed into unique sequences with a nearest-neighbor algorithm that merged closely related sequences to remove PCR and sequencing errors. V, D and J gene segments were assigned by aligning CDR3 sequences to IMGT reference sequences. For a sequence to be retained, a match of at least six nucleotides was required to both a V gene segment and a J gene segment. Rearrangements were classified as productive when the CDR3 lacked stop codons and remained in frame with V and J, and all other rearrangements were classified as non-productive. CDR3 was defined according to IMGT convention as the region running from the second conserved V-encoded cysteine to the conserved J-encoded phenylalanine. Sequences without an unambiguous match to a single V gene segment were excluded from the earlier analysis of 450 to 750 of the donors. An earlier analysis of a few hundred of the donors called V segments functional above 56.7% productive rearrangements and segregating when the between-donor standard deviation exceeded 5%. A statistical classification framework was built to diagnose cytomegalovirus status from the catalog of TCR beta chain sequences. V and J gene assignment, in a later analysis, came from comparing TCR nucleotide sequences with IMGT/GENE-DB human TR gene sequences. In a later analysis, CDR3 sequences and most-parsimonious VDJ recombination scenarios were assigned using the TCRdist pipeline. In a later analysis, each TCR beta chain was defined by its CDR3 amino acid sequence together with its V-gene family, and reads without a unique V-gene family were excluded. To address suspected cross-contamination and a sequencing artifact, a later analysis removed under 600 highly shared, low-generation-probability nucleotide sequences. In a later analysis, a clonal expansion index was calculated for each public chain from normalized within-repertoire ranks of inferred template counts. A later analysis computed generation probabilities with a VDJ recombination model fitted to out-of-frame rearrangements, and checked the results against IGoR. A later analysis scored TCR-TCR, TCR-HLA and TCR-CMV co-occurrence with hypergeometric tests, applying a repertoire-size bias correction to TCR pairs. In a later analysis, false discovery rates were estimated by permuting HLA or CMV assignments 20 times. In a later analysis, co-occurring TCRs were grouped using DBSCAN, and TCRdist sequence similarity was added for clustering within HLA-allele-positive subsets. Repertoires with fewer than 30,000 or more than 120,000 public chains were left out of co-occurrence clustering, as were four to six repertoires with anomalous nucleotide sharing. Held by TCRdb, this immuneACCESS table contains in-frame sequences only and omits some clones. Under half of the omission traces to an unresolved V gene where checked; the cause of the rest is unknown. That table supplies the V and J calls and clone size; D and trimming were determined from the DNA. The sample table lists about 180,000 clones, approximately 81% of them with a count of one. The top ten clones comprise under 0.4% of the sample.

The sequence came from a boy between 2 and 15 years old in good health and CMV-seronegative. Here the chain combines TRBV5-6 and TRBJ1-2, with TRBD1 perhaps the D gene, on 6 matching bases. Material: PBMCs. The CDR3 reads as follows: CASSLEGGYGYTF. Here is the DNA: TGTGCCAGCAGCTTGGAAGGGGGCTATGGCTACACCTTC.